The text below deals with one T cell receptor beta chain. This CDR3 has 16 amino acids. V lost 5 bases, J lost 3 bases, and 7 bases stayed unmatched. From germline, CDR1 is MNHEY and CDR2 SMNVEV (reference sequence). The record originates from a study of blood T cell repertoires in COVID-19. Original processing notes: By means of reference gene primer amplification, nucleated cell counts were estimated. Clones were sequenced by immunoSEQ multiplex PCR, and TCRdb holds only the in-frame ones, with some missing. D and trimming come from the DNA, and the V and J calls and clone size come from that table. The sample includes about 73,000 clones, around four fifths of them seen just once.

The rearrangement links TRBV27 to TRBJ2-5; 12 bases map to TRBD2. The sequence came from a man aged 50 or older with active COVID-19. Sequencing was carried out using peripheral blood. Written as DNA, the CDR3 is TGTGCCAGCAGTCCGCTAGGACTAGCGGGAAAAGAGACCCAGTACTTC. Translating gives CASSPLGLAGKETQYF.